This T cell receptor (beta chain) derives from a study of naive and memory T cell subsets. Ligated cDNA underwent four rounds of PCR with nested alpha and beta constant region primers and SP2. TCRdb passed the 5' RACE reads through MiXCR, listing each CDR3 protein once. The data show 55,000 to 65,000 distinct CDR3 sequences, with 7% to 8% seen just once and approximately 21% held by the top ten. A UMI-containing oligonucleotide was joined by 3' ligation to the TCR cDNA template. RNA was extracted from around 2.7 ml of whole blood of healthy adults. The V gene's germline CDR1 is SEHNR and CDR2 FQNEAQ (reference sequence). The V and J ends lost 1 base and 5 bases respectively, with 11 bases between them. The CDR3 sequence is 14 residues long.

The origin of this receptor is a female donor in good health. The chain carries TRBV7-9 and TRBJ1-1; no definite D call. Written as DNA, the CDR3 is TGTGCCAGCAGCTTAGTTTCCGGGAGGACTGAAGCTTTCTTT. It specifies CASSLVSGRTEAFF.